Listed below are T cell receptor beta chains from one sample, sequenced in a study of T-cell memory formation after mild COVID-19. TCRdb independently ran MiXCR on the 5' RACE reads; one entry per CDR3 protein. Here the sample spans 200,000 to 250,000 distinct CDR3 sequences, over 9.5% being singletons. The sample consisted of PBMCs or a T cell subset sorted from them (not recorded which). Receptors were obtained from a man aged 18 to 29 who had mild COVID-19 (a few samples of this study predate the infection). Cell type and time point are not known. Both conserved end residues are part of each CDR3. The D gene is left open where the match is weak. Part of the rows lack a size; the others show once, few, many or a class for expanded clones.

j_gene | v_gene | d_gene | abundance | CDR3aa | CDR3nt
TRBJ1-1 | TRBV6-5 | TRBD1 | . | CASSSRGEVNTEAFF | TGTGCCAGCAGTTCCAGGGGGGAAGTTAACACTGAAGCTTTCTTT
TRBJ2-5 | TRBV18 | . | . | CASSPPNPGLQETQYF | TGTGCCAGCTCACCGCCTAACCCCGGGTTACAAGAGACCCAGTACTTC
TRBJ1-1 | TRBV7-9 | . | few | CASSLMDTEAFF | TGTGCCAGCAGCTTAATGGACACTGAAGCTTTCTTT
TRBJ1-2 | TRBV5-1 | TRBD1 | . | CASSPGADRGLYTF | TGCGCCAGCAGCCCGGGGGCCGACAGGGGGCTGTACACCTTC
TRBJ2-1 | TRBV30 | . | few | CAWGRGWNEQFF | TGTGCCTGGGGGAGGGGGTGGAATGAGCAGTTCTTC
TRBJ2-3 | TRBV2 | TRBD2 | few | CASSADAGGLDTQYF | TGTGCCAGCAGCGCCGATGCGGGGGGCCTGGATACGCAGTATTTT
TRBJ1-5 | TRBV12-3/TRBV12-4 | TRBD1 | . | CASSLGRGASQPQHF | TGTGCCAGCAGTCTTGGCAGGGGGGCCTCACAGCCCCAGCATTTT
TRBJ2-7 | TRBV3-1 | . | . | CASSQLGSYEQYF | TGTGCCAGCAGCCAACTAGGCTCCTACGAGCAGTACTTC
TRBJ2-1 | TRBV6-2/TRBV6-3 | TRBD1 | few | CISSFGQGGNEQFF | TGTATCAGCAGCTTCGGACAGGGAGGAAATGAGCAGTTCTTC
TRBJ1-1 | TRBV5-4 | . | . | CASSAMNTEAFF | TGTGCCAGCAGCGCCATGAACACTGAAGCTTTCTTT